Listed here is a single TCR beta chain. Antigen: not known. The data are from a study of response to subunit inactivated influenza vaccine. A single record per CDR3 protein comes from TCRdb applying MiXCR to the RT-PCR reads. Of approximately 490,000 distinct CDR3 sequences in the sample, approximately 7.2% were seen once. General study findings and limits: Each seasonal influenza vaccination recruits few new T cells, the authors suggested.

Germline CDR1 is SGHDT and CDR2 is YYEEEE. After removal of 4 bases from V and 3 bases from J, the junction contained 3 bases not matched to a gene. This CDR3 has 14 residues. The sample was PBMCs from blood, taken less than 30 months after vaccination. This sequence joins TRBV5-6 and TRBJ1-5; 8 bases agree with TRBD1. This sequence was found in a man between 45 and 75 years old who received an inactivated influenza vaccine. The CDR3 spells CASSKDRANQPQHF. DNA of the CDR3: TGTGCCAGCAGCAAGGACAGGGCCAATCAGCCCCAGCATTTT.